These 30 T cell receptor beta chains came from one sample sequenced in a study of CD8 T cells in ankylosing spondylitis. TCRdb re-derived calls from the 5' RACE reads in MiXCR, one entry per CDR3 protein. The table lists 150,000 to 200,000 distinct CDR3 sequences, around a sixth of them singletons, with 4.3% in the top ten. The sequencing input was blood, either unsorted or a sorted T cell fraction (not recorded which). The receptor source for this set is a male donor aged 10 to 35 with ankylosing spondylitis or in good health (not recorded which).

This clonotype was observed many times. V usage is TRBV14 and J usage is TRBJ2-1, with D possibly being TRBD1 or TRBD2 (5 bases each). V shed 5 bases and J shed 6 bases, with 11 bases lying between them. Germline-derived CDR1 and CDR2 are SGHDN and FVKESK. CDR3 size: 13 residues. CDR3 protein: CASSGRGGNEQFF. The CDR3 DNA follows: TGTGCCAGCAGCGGTCGGGGCGGCAATGAGCAGTTCTTC.

The chain combines TRBV5-1 with TRBJ1-1, with D uncertain. The CDR3 contains 13 residues. The germline V and J ends were trimmed by 2 bases and 3 bases, with 8 bases remaining between them. The germline V gene encodes CDR1 SGHRS and CDR2 YFSETQ. The CDR3 coding sequence is TGCGCCAGCAGCTTTTTTATGGACACTGAAGCTTTCTTT. Translation: CASSFFMDTEAFF.

This clonotype was seen ten or more times. The chain combines TRBV13 with TRBJ2-1; D is unresolved. Germline V gene sequence: CDR1 PRHDT, CDR2 FYEKMQ (reference sequence). The length of the CDR3 is 15 residues. Trimming shortened V by 1 base and J by 5 bases, and 12 bases separated the two germline ends. CDR3 DNA: TGTGCCAGCAGCTTAGCTTCGTACATCAACAATGAGCAGTTCTTC. Protein sequence: CASSLASYINNEQFF.

This clonotype was seen a few times. It may be a read error: a sequence one base away is much more abundant. The rearrangement links TRBV19 to TRBJ1-1; D not certain. Germline CDR1 LNHDA, CDR2 SQIVND (reference sequence). The CDR3 is 11 amino acids. Here the CDR3 reads CASMVNPEAFF. CDR3 sequence (DNA): TGTGCCAGTATGGTGAACCCTGAAGCTTTCTTT. Using reference TRBV19 and TRBJ1-1 for the parts outside the CDR3, the full variable domain is DGGITQSPKYLFRKEGQNVTLSCEQNLNHDAMYWYRQDPGQGLRLIYYSQIVNDFQKGDIAEGYSVSREKKESFPLTVTSAQKNPTAFYLCASMVNPEAFFGQGTRLTVV.

The chain couples TRBV20-1 to TRBJ1-5; D is unresolved. This CDR3 region has 13 residues. CDR1 is DFQATT, CDR2 SNEGSKA, per germline (reference sequence). V was cut by 3 bases and J by 5 bases, with 11 bases left in between. DNA for the CDR3: TGCAGTGCTAGTGGGTCCCCTGATCAGCCCCAGCATTTT. Translated, it gives CSASGSPDQPQHF.

This clonotype was observed at least ten times. This chain connects TRBV6-5 to TRBJ2-2, with 8 bases matching TRBD1. The CDR3 consists of 13 residues. The V gene's germline CDR1 is MNHEY and CDR2 SVGAGI. V trimming: 7 bases; J trimming: 6 bases; junction bases outside the gene matches: 4. CDR3: CASNLQGAGELFF. The CDR3 nucleotides read TGTGCCAGCAACCTACAGGGGGCCGGGGAGCTGTTTTTT.

There are many counts of this clonotype. The chain recombines TRBV20-1 with TRBJ1-2; TRBD1 aligns across 9 bases. With V trimmed by 2 bases and J by 4 bases, 8 bases remained unmatched. This CDR3 has 15 residues. CDR1 is DFQATT, CDR2 SNEGSKA, per germline (reference sequence). CDR3 loop: CSARTGGNSGYGYTF. Written as DNA, the CDR3 is TGCAGTGCTAGAACAGGGGGCAATTCAGGCTATGGCTACACCTTC.

This clonotype was observed at least ten times. The rearrangement uses TRBV20-1 and TRBJ1-5, with D perhaps matching TRBD1 (6 bases). Trimming took 0 bases from V and 3 from J, leaving 12 bases between them. The germline CDR1 and CDR2 sequences are DFQATT and SNEGSKA (reference sequence). The CDR3 contains 15 residues. CDR3 loop: CSARDPAGANQPQHF. The CDR3 DNA sequence: TGCAGTGCTAGAGACCCCGCAGGGGCCAATCAGCCCCAGCATTTT.

This chain connects TRBV29-1 to TRBJ2-3; D is undetermined. The V gene lost 2 bases and the J gene lost 2 bases, with 2 bases spanning the gap. The CDR3 spans 11 residues. Germline CDR1 reads SQVTM; CDR2 reads ANQGSEA. The CDR3 DNA is TGCAGCGTTGAAAACACAGATACGCAGTATTTT. Its protein is CSVENTDTQYF.

This clonotype showed up many times. CDR3 bases: TGTGCCAGCAGCTATCCAGCGGGAGGGCTCTACAATGAGCAGTTCTTC. It translates to CASSYPAGGLYNEQFF. The V gene is TRBV7-9, the J gene TRBJ2-1, with TRBD2 matching over 10 bases. CDR3 length: 16 amino acids. Germline V lookup: CDR1 SEHNR, CDR2 FQNEAQ (reference sequence). J was trimmed by 3 bases and V by 4 bases; bases with no gene match: 6. The entire variable domain, with the rest obtained from reference TRBV7-9 and TRBJ2-1, is as follows: DTGVSQNPRHKITKRGQNVTFRCDPISEHNRLYWYRQTLGQGPEFLTYFQNEAQLEKSRLLSDRFSAERPKGSFSTLEIQRTEQGDSAMYLCASSYPAGGLYNEQFFGPGTRLTVL.

This clonotype was counted ten times or more. The chain is built from TRBV20-1 and TRBJ2-7, with TRBD2 matching over 13 bases. The V segment lost 0 bases and the J segment 3 bases; nucleotides outside the gene matches: 11. Germline values: CDR1 DFQATT, CDR2 SNEGSKA (reference sequence). The CDR3 has 18 amino acids. Written as DNA, the CDR3 is TGCAGTGCTAGAGATTGGGCAACTAGCGGGAGGGCCTACTACGAGCAGTACTTC. Its protein is CSARDWATSGRAYYEQYF.

The chain couples TRBV7-8 to TRBJ2-5; no clear D gene. Per the germline V gene, CDR1 is SGHVS and CDR2 is FQNEAQ. The CDR3 totals 14 residues. Trimming removed 3 bases from V and 2 bases from J, with 10 bases in between. DNA of the CDR3: TGTGCCAGCAGCTTCCCCTTGGGGCAAGAGACCCAGTACTTC. This codes for CASSFPLGQETQYF.

This rearrangement joins TRBV7-6 to TRBJ2-6, with unresolved D. The V end was cut by 3 bases, the J end by 0 bases, with 15 bases between. The germline V gene encodes CDR1 SGHVS and CDR2 FNYEAQ. This CDR3 contains 18 residues. The CDR3 here is CASSFGAYPSSGANVLTF. Here the CDR3 DNA reads TGTGCCAGCAGCTTCGGCGCCTACCCTTCCTCTGGGGCCAACGTCCTGACTTTC.

V gene TRBV6-4 combines with J gene TRBJ2-3; no reliable D call. Germline V gives CDR1 MRHNA, CDR2 SNTAGT. The germline V and J ends were trimmed by 0 bases and 6 bases, with 16 bases remaining between them. CDR3 size: 16 residues. CDR3 DNA: TGTGCCAGCAGTGACTCGAGCACAATTTCTACCGATACGCAGTATTTT. This gives the protein CASSDSSTISTDTQYF.

This clonotype appeared many times. The chain carries TRBV19 and TRBJ1-5; the D gene is possibly TRBD1 (6 bases). V was clipped by 5 bases and J by 12 bases, with 11 bases between them. CDR1 is LNHDA, CDR2 SQIVND, per germline (reference sequence). The CDR3 length is 11 residues. For the CDR3, the DNA is TGTGCCAGTAGTGGACGGACAGACCAGCATTTT. Translation gives CASSGRTDQHF.

This clonotype came up many times. This rearrangement joins TRBV12-3 or TRBV12-4 to TRBJ1-6; D not certain. Trimming pared 1 base from V and 2 bases from J, leaving 6 bases between. This CDR3 spans 15 amino acids. The CDR3 sequence: CASSLDGPYNSPLHF. DNA for the CDR3: TGTGCCAGCAGTTTAGACGGACCCTATAATTCACCCCTCCACTTT.

The chain combines TRBV10-3 with TRBJ2-5; 8 bases are shared with TRBD2. In germline, CDR1 is ENHRY, CDR2 SYGVKD. Trimming cost V 5 bases and J 4 bases; bases outside gene matches: 3. This CDR3 is built from 13 residues. The CDR3 here is CAISPGGGETQYF. CDR3 bases: TGTGCCATCAGTCCGGGGGGGGGAGAGACCCAGTACTTC.

This clonotype was observed many times. The genes are TRBV3-1 and TRBJ2-5, with 7 bases aligning to TRBD2. Germline values: CDR1 LGHDT, CDR2 YNNKEL (reference sequence). The CDR3 is 15 amino acids. After removal of 3 bases from V and 4 bases from J, the junction contained 8 bases not matched to a gene. As DNA, the CDR3 is TGTGCCAGCAGCCACGGAGCGGGATCCCTAGAGACCCAGTACTTC. It yields the protein CASSHGAGSLETQYF.

This clonotype appeared many times. The chain is built from TRBV20-1 and TRBJ1-6; a weak D match, TRBD1 (5 bases). The CDR3 contains 17 residues. The germline gives CDR1 DFQATT, CDR2 SNEGSKA (reference sequence). V was pared by 0 bases and J by 7 bases, with 19 bases between. The CDR3: CSARDPQGEPGNSPLHF. CDR3 in DNA: TGCAGTGCTAGAGACCCGCAAGGGGAGCCAGGAAATTCACCCCTCCACTTT.

The V call is TRBV20-1, the J call TRBJ2-5; 11 bases map to TRBD2. Germline V gives CDR1 DFQATT, CDR2 SNEGSKA (reference sequence). V shed 2 bases, J shed 4 bases, and the junction held 3 bases outside the gene matches. The CDR3 totals 14 residues. DNA of the CDR3: TGCAGTGCTAGACACCTAGCGGGAGGAGAGACCCAGTACTTC. It specifies CSARHLAGGETQYF.

This clonotype occurred many times. V gene TRBV18 combines with J gene TRBJ2-3, with TRBD2 identical over 7 bases. Germline values: CDR1 KGHSH, CDR2 LQKENI. Unmatched junction bases numbered 9, after V lost 5 bases and J lost 4 bases. The CDR3 runs to 15 residues. CDR3 sequence (DNA): TGTGCCAGCTCATTCGACCCACTAGCGCCAGATACGCAGTATTTT. Translating gives CASSFDPLAPDTQYF.

This clonotype was recorded at least ten times. This rearrangement joins TRBV14 to TRBJ2-5, with TRBD2 matching over 9 bases. Looked up from germline, CDR1 is SGHDN and CDR2 is FVKESK. This CDR3 comprises 19 residues. With V trimmed by 2 bases and J by 1 base, 14 bases remained unmatched. The CDR3 DNA reads as TGTGCCAGCAGCCAATACCCACTGGGGCTAGCGGGATCCCAAGAGACCCAGTACTTC. Translation gives CASSQYPLGLAGSQETQYF.

The rearrangement uses TRBV29-1 and TRBJ2-1; D remains unclear. The CDR3 is made up of 10 amino acids. Germline lookup yields CDR1 SQVTM and CDR2 ANQGSEA. Trimming cost V 4 bases and J 12 bases, with 10 bases left between them. The CDR3 here is CSVVDIGQFF. The CDR3 nucleotides read TGCAGCGTTGTTGACATCGGGCAGTTCTTC.

This clonotype showed up many times. V and J are TRBV29-1 and TRBJ2-5; D is unresolved. V was trimmed by 5 bases and J by 9 bases, leaving 13 bases between them. Germline-derived CDR1 and CDR2 are SQVTM and ANQGSEA. This CDR3 has 11 amino acids. CDR3 amino acids: CSVSRSVSQYF. CDR3 nucleotides: TGCAGCGTTAGTCGGTCAGTGTCCCAGTACTTC.

The CDR3 DNA is TGCAGTGCTACCTCCGCGGGCGGGGATCAGCCCCAGCATTTT. Residues: CSATSAGGDQPQHF. This chain joins TRBV20-1 and TRBJ1-5, with D uncertain. The CDR3 length is 14 residues. Germline V gene lookup returns CDR1 DFQATT and CDR2 SNEGSKA (reference sequence). V was cut by 4 bases and J by 5 bases, with 15 bases left in between.

This clonotype occurred many times. The rearrangement links TRBV6-1 to TRBJ2-1; D is ambiguous. CDR3 length: 15 amino acids. Germline V CDR1 and CDR2: MNHNS, SASEGT. Trimming took off 6 bases at V and 8 bases at J, with 20 bases between the two ends. The CDR3 sequence is CASRKTAPSSDEQFF. The CDR3 DNA reads as TGTGCCAGCAGAAAAACGGCTCCATCGAGCGATGAGCAGTTCTTC.

This chain connects TRBV11-3 to TRBJ2-2, with TRBD2 as a possible D gene (6 bases). V lost 3 bases, J lost 6 bases, and 17 bases lay in between. CDR1 SGHNT and CDR2 YENEEA come from the germline V gene. CDR3 length: 16 amino acids. CDR3 sequence: CASSFGGATPPGELFF. The CDR3 coding sequence is TGTGCCAGCAGCTTCGGAGGGGCCACCCCACCCGGGGAGCTGTTTTTT.

The sample holds many counts of this clonotype. In nucleotides, the CDR3 is TGTGCCAGCACCTCCTACAATGAGCAGTTCTTC. This translates into CASTSYNEQFF. This sequence joins TRBV5-4 and TRBJ2-1; unclear D gene. The CDR3 sequence is 11 residues long. V was cut by 6 bases and J by 0 bases, with 1 base left in between. Germline loops: CDR1 SGHNT, CDR2 YYREEE (reference sequence).

This chain joins TRBV7-6 and TRBJ2-5, with 8 bases aligning to TRBD2. CDR3 size: 22 residues. V lost 3 bases, J lost 0 bases, and 24 bases stayed unmatched. Germline V lookup: CDR1 SGHVS, CDR2 FNYEAQ. CDR3: CASSFWSGDETSGIEYQETQYF. The DNA for the CDR3 is TGTGCCAGCAGCTTTTGGTCGGGGGATGAAACTAGCGGAATTGAGTACCAAGAGACCCAGTACTTC.

This clonotype was detected ten times or more. The J gene is TRBJ2-4, the V gene TRBV21-1; the D call TRBD1 from the table was never checked on the DNA. TRBV21-1 is reported as a pseudogene. This CDR3 is 24 amino acids long. The CDR3 reads CASSKRAIYLQGVNVSLAKNIQYF. In DNA form, the CDR3 reads TGTGCCAGCAGCAAAAGGGCAATATATCTACAGGGAGTTAATGTCAGCCTAGCCAAAAACATTCAGTACTTC.